This TCR beta chain comes out of a study of PD-L1 blockade in urothelial cancer. Study-level information: Blood drawn 3 weeks (second dose) and 6 weeks after treatment start was analyzed. Study-wide results and caveats: In blood at 3 weeks, tumor-associated clones expanded more among patients with durable benefit.

Germline CDR1 and CDR2: MDHEN and SYDVKM. Trimming took off 3 bases at V and 9 bases at J, with 8 bases between the two ends. The CDR3 is made up of 11 amino acids. A note on this clone: Its target is unknown.

Time point in this sample: peripheral blood 6 weeks after treatment start. Assay: immunoSEQ multiplex PCR; the TCRdb copy retains only in-frame clones and omits some. Seen here are more than 60,000 clones, 85% to 90% observed once, and the top ten hold about 11%. This chain joins TRBV28 and TRBJ1-1; D remains ambiguous. The sample here was PBMCs, taken around atezolizumab (anti-PD-L1) treatment. This receptor was identified in a man in his fifties or sixties with urothelial cancer. In DNA, the CDR3 is TGTGCCAGCAGTTTCTCAGGAAAAGCTTTCTTT. As protein: CASSFSGKAFF.